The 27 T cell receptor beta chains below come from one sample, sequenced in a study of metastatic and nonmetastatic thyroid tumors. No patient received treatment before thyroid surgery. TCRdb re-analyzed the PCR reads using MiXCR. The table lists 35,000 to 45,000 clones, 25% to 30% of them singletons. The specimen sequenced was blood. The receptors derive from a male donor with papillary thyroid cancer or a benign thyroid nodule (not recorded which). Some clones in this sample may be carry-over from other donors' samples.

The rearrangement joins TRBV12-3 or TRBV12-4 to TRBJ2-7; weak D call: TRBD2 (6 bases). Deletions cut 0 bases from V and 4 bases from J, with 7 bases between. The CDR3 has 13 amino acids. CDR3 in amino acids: CASSLAAGYEQYF. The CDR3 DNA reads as TGTGCCAGCAGTTTAGCGGCGGGGTACGAGCAGTACTTC.

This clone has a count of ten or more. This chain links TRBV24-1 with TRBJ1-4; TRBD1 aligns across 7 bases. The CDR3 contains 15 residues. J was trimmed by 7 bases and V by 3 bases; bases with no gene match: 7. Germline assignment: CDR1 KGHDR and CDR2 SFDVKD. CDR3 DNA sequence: TGTGCCACCAGTGATGGTGGACAGGATAGTGAAAAACTGTTTTTT. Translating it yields CATSDGGQDSEKLFF.

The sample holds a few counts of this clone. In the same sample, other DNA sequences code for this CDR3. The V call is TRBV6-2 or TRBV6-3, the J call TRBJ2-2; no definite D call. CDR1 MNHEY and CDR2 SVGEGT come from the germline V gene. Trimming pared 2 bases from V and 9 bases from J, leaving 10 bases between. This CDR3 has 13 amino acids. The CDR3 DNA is TGTGCCAGCAGTTACGGACCCCCACGGGAGCTGTTTTTT. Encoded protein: CASSYGPPRELFF.

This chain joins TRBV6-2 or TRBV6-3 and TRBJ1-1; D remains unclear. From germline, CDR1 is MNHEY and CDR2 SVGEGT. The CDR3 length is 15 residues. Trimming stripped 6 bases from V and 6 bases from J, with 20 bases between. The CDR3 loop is CASSPPGGPFSEAFF. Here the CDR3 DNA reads TGTGCCAGCAGCCCGCCGGGTGGGCCCTTTTCTGAAGCTTTCTTT.

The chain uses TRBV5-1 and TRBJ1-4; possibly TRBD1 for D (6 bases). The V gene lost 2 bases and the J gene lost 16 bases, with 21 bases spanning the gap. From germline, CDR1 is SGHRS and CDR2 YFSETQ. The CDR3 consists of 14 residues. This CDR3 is CASSFQGQDEEPFF. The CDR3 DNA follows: TGCGCCAGCAGCTTTCAGGGGCAAGATGAAGAACCGTTTTTT.

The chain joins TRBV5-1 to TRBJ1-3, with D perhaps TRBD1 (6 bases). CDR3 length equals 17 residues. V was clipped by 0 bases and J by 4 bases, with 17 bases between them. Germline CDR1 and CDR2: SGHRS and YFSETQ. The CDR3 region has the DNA TGCGCCAGCAGCTTGGTTGTAGGGGGGCCTGGCGGAAACACCATATATTTT. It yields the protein CASSLVVGGPGGNTIYF.

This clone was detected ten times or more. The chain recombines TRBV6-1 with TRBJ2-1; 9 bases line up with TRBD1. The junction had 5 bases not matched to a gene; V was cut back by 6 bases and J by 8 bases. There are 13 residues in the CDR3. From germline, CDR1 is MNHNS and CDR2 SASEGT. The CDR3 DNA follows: TGTGCCAGCAGAGCGACAGGGGGATATGAGCAGTTCTTC. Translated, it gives CASRATGGYEQFF.

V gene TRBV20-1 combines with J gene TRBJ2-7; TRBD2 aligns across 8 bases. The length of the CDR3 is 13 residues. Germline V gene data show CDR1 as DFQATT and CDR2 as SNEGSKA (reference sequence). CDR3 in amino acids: CSGKAGGGNEQYF. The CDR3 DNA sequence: TGCAGCGGAAAGGCGGGAGGAGGGAACGAGCAGTACTTC.

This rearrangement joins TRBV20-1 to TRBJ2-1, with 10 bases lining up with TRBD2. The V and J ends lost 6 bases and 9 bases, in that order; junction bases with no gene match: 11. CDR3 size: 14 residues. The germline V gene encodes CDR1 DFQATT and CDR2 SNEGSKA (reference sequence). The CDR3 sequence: CSAPSPSGGAEQFF. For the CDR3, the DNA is TGCAGTGCCCCCTCCCCCAGCGGGGGGGCTGAGCAGTTCTTC.

The chain's CDR3 is CASSPAATSDQETQYF. The CDR3 DNA is TGCGCCAGCAGCCCGGCGGCGACTAGCGACCAAGAGACCCAGTACTTC. The chain couples TRBV5-1 to TRBJ2-5; 8 bases are shared with TRBD2. The CDR3 has 16 amino acids. After removal of 4 bases from V and 0 bases from J, the junction contained 8 bases not matched to a gene. Germline lookup yields CDR1 SGHRS and CDR2 YFSETQ.

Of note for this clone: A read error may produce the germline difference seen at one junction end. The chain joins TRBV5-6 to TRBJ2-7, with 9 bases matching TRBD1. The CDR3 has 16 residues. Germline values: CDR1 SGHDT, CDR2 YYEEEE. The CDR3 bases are TGTGCCAGCAGCCGATCCTGGGGGACAGGGTCCTACGGGCAGTACTTC. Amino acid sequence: CASSRSWGTGSYGQYF.

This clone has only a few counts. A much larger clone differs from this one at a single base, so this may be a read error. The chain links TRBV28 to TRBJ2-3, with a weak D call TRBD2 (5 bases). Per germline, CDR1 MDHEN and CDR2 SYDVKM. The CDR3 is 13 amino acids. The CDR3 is CSSSLGPRDTQYF. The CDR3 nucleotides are TGTTCCAGCAGTTTGGGCCCCCGGGATACGCAGTACTTT.

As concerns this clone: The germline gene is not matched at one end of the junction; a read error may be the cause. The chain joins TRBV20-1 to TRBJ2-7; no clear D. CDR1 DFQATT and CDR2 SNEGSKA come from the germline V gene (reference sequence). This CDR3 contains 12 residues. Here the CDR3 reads CSARGSSYEQCF. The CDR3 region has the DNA TGCAGTGCTAGAGGCAGCTCCTACGAGCAGTGCTTC.

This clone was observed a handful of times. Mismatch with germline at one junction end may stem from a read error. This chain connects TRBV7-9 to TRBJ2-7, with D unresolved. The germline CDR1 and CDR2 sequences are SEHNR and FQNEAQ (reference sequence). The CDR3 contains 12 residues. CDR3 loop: CASSLVTYEQYF. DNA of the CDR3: TGTGCCAGCAGTTTAGTCACCTACGAGCAGTACTTC.

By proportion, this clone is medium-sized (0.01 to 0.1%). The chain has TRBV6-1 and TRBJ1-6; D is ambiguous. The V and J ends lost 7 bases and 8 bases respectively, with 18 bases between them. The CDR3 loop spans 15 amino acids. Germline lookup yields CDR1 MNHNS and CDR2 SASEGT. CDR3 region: CASIKSARQDSPLHF. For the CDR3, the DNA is TGTGCCAGCATAAAGTCTGCTCGCCAAGATTCACCCCTCCACTTT.

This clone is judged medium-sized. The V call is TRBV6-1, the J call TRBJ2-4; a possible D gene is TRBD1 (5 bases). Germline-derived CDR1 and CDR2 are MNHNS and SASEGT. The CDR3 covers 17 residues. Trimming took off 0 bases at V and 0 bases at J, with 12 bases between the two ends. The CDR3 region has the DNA TGTGCCAGCAGTGAAGCGTGGGGCTCTCTAGCCAAAAACATTCAGTACTTC. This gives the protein CASSEAWGSLAKNIQYF.

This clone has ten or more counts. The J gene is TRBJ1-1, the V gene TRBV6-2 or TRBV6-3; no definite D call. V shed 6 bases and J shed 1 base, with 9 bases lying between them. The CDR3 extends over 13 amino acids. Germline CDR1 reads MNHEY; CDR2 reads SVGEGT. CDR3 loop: CASRSRRNTEAFF. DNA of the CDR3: TGTGCCAGCAGAAGTAGAAGGAACACTGAAGCTTTCTTT.

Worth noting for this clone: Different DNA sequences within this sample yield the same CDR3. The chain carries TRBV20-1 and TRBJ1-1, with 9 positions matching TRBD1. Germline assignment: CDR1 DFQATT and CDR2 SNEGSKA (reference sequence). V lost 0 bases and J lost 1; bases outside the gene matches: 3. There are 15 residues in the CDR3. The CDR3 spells CSARDPDRGNTEAFF. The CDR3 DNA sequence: TGCAGTGCTAGAGATCCGGACAGGGGGAACACTGAAGCTTTCTTT.

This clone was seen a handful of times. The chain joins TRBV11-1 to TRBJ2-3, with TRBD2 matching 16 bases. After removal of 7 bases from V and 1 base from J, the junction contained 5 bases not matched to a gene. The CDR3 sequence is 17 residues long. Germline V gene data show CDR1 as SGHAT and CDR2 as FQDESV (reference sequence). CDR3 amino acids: CASIPGLAGGGTDTQYF. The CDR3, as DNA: TGTGCCAGCATCCCGGGACTAGCGGGAGGGGGCACAGATACGCAGTATTTT.

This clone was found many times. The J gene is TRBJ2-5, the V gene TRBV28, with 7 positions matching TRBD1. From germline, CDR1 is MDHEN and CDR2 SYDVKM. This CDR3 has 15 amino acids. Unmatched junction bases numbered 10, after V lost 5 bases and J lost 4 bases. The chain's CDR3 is CASSTPTGVGETQYF. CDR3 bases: TGTGCCAGCAGTACTCCAACAGGGGTTGGAGAGACCCAGTACTTC.

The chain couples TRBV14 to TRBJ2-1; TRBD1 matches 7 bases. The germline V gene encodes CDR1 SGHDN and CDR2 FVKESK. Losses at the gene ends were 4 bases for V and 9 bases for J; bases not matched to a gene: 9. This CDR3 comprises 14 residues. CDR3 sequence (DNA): TGTGCCAGCAGCCGGGCAGCCCAGGGGGTTGAGCAGTTCTTC. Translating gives CASSRAAQGVEQFF.

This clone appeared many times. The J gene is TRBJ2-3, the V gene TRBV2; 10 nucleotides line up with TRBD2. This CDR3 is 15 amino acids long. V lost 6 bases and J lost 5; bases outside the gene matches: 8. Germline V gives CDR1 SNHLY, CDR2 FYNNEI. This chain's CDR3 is CASSGRTSGKDTQYF. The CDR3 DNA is TGTGCCAGCAGCGGAAGGACTAGCGGCAAAGATACGCAGTATTTT.

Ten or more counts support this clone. CDR3 sequence: CASSLFLGTGGSNTGELFF. In DNA, the CDR3 is TGCGCCAGCAGCTTATTCCTCGGGACAGGGGGGTCGAACACCGGGGAGCTGTTTTTT. The chain joins TRBV5-1 to TRBJ2-2; TRBD1 agrees at 11 bases. The junction had 9 bases not matched to a gene; V was cut back by 2 bases and J by 0 bases. CDR3 size: 19 residues. The germline CDR1 and CDR2 sequences are SGHRS and YFSETQ.

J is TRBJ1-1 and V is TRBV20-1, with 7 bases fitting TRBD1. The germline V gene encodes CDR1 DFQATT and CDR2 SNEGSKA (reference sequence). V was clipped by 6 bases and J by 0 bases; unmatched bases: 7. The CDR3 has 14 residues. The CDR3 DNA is TGCAGTGCATTGGACAGGCAGATGAACACTGAAGCTTTCTTT. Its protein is CSALDRQMNTEAFF.

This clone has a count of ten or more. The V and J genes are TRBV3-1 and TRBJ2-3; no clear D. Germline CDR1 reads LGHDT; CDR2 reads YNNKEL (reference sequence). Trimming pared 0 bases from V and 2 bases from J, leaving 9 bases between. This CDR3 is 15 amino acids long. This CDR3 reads CASSQESSFTDTQYF. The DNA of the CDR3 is TGTGCCAGCAGCCAAGAATCTAGTTTCACAGATACGCAGTATTTT.

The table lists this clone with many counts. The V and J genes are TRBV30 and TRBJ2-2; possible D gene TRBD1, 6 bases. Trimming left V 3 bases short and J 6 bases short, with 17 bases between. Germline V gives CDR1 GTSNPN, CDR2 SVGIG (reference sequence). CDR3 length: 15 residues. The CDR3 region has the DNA TGTGCCTGGAGCCGACCAAAACAGGGTGCCGGGGAGCTGTTTTTT. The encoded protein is CAWSRPKQGAGELFF.

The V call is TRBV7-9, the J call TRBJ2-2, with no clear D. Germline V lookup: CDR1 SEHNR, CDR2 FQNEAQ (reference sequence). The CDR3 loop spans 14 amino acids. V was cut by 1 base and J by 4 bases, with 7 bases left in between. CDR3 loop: CASSLGSATGELFF. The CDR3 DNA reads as TGTGCCAGCAGCTTAGGGTCAGCCACCGGGGAGCTGTTTTTT.